Below, 9 T cell receptor beta chains from the same sample are listed, as sequenced in a study of T cell changes during pregnancy in multiple sclerosis. Sequencing used immunoSEQ multiplex PCR; TCRdb keeps in-frame clones, though not all of them. The top ten hold 2% to 2.5% of the sample, which has some 89,000 clones, 85% to 95% seen once. Sequenced here: peripheral blood, sampled in the third trimester of pregnancy. These receptors originate from a female donor with multiple sclerosis, enrolled in a pregnancy study.

In this sample, this clone turned up once. V and J are TRBV4-1 and TRBJ1-5; D gene uncertain. Germline loops: CDR1 MGHRA, CDR2 YSYEKL. Between the trimmed V and J ends, which lost 0 bases and 9 bases, there was a span of 9 bases. The CDR3 runs 13 residues. In DNA form, the CDR3 reads TGCGCCAGCAGCCAAGACGCGGAAGCGCCCCAGCATTTT. It specifies CASSQDAEAPQHF.

This clone is a singleton in its sample. This chain uses TRBV29-1 with TRBJ2-7; D is ambiguous. The CDR3 contains 13 residues. Germline assignment: CDR1 SQVTM and CDR2 ANQGSEA. Trimming removed 7 bases from V and 0 bases from J, with 13 bases in between. The CDR3 DNA is TGCAGCGCACACGACATCTACTCCTACGAGCAGTACTTC. This encodes CSAHDIYSYEQYF.

The table lists this clone with a count of one. V is TRBV18 and J is TRBJ1-6; D gene unclear. V shed 2 bases and J shed 7 bases, with 6 bases lying between them. This CDR3 spans 13 amino acids. CDR1 is KGHSH and CDR2 is LQKENI in the germline V gene. In DNA, the CDR3 is TGTGCCAGCTCACCAGGGCAGAATTCACCCCTCCACTTT. This sequence encodes CASSPGQNSPLHF.

The chain couples TRBV7-2 to TRBJ2-1; 8 bases fit TRBD2. Germline V lookup: CDR1 SGHTA, CDR2 FQGNSA. V trimming: 4 bases; J trimming: 3 bases; junction bases outside the gene matches: 5. The CDR3 totals 15 residues. The CDR3: CASSSGSGVYNEQFF. The CDR3 DNA follows: TGTGCCAGCAGCTCCGGTAGCGGGGTCTACAATGAGCAGTTCTTC.

V usage is TRBV5-5 and J usage is TRBJ1-4; D gene uncertain. V gave up 2 bases and J gave up 2 bases, with 13 bases separating them. The CDR3 consists of 16 residues. CDR1 is SGHKS, CDR2 YYEKEE, per germline (reference sequence). Here the CDR3 reads CASSFSVGSTNEKLFF. Here the CDR3 DNA reads TGTGCCAGCAGCTTCTCAGTGGGCTCGACTAATGAAAAACTGTTTTTT.

The sample holds one count of this clone. This chain joins TRBV10-3 and TRBJ1-6; 9 bases fit TRBD1. Germline V CDR1 and CDR2: ENHRY, SYGVKD. The CDR3 covers 14 residues. Unmatched junction bases numbered 4, after V lost 8 bases and J lost 5 bases. This CDR3 reads CAIARTGDNSPLHF. CDR3 in DNA: TGTGCCATCGCCCGGACAGGGGATAATTCACCCCTCCACTTT.

V usage is TRBV27 and J usage is TRBJ1-6; 9 nucleotides line up with TRBD1. The length of the CDR3 is 16 residues. Germline lookup yields CDR1 MNHEY and CDR2 SMNVEV (reference sequence). With V trimmed by 6 bases and J by 6 bases, 9 bases remained unmatched. The DNA of the CDR3 is TGTGCCAGCAGCGCGTACAGGGGGCTTAGTAATTCACCCCTCCACTTT. Translating gives CASSAYRGLSNSPLHF.

In its sample, this clone was seen many times. The chain combines TRBV6-1 with TRBJ1-2; 9 bases match TRBD1. V lost 8 bases and J lost 5; bases outside the gene matches: 9. The CDR3 totals 14 residues. Germline CDR1 is MNHNS and CDR2 is SASEGT. CDR3 sequence reads: CASVAGTGSYGYTF. The CDR3 DNA reads as TGTGCCAGCGTGGCTGGGACAGGGAGTTATGGCTACACCTTC.

The V and J genes are TRBV4-2 and TRBJ1-5, with D perhaps matching TRBD1 (6 bases). The V end was cut by 0 bases, the J end by 7 bases, with 16 bases between. The CDR3 covers 16 residues. Germline V gives CDR1 LGHNA, CDR2 YNFKEQ. The CDR3 DNA reads as TGTGCCAGCAGCCAAGAGGACGCAGGGGCAACCCAGCCCCAGCATTTT. It codes for CASSQEDAGATQPQHF.